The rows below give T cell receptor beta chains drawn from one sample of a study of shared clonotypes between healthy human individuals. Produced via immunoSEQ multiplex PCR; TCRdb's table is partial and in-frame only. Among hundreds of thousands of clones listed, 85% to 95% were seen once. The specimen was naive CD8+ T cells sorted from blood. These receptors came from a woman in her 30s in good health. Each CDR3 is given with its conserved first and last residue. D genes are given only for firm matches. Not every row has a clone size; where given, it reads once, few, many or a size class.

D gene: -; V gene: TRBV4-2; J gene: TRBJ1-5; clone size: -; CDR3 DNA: TGTGCCAGCAGCCAAGCGACCGGGATAGGCCAGCCCCAGCATTTT; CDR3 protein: CASSQATGIGQPQHF
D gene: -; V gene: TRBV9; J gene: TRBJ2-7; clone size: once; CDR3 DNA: TGTGCCAGCAGCCCCCTCCAGGTCGTCGAGCAGTACTTC; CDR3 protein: CASSPLQVVEQYF
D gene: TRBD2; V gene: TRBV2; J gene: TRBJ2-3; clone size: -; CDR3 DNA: TGTGCCAGCAGGGGACTAGCGGGCACAGATACGCAGTATTTT; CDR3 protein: CASRGLAGTDTQYF
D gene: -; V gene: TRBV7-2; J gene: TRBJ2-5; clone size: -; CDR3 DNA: TGTGCCAGCAGCTACGAGGGCCTGTCAGGACCCCGGCAGTACTTC; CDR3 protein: CASSYEGLSGPRQYF
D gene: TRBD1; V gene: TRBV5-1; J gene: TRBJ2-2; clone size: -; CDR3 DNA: TGCGCCAGCAGCTCGGACAGGGGGCAGGCCGGGGAGCTGTTTTTT; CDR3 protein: CASSSDRGQAGELFF
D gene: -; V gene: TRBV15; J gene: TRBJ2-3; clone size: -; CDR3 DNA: TGTGCCACCAGATTAGGAGATACGCAGTATTTT; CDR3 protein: CATRLGDTQYF
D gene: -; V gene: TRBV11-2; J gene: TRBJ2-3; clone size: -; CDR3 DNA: TGTGCCAGCAGCTTTGGAGGGGGAGGCGTATCAGATACGCAGTATTTT; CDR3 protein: CASSFGGGGVSDTQYF
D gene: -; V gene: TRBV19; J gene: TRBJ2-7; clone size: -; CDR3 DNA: TGTGCCAGTAGTATATCGGGCTCCTACGAGCAGTACTTC; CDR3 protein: CASSISGSYEQYF
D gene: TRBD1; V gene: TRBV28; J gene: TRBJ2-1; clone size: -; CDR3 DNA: TGTGCCAGCAGTTTAAGGACAGGGGCCTACAATGAGCAGTTCTTC; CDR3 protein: CASSLRTGAYNEQFF
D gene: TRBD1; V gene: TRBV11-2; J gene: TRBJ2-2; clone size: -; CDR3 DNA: TGTGCCAGCAGCTCCTCTCCGGGACAGTTAACCGGGGAGCTGTTTTTT; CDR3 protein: CASSSSPGQLTGELFF
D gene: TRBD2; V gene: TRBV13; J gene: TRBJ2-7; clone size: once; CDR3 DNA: TGTGCCAGCAGCTTTACACGGGGGGTGGCCTACGAGCAGTACTTC; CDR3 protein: CASSFTRGVAYEQYF
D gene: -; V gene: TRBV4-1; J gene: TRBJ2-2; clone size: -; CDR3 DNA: TGCGCCAGCAGCCCATTGACTAGTGGCACCGGGGAGCTGTTTTTT; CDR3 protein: CASSPLTSGTGELFF
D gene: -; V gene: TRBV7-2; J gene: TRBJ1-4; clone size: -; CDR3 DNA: TGTGCCAGCAGCTTATCGGGGGGGATGATTACTAATGAAAAACTGTTTTTT; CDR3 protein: CASSLSGGMITNEKLFF
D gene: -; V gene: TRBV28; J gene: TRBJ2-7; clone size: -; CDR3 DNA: TGTGCCAGCAGTTTTGGCAGGGGCGGCTACGAGCAGTACTTC; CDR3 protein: CASSFGRGGYEQYF
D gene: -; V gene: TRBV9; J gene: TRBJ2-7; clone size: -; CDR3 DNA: TGTGCCAGCAGCGTAGGTACAGGGAGCTCCTACGAGCAGTACTTC; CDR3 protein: CASSVGTGSSYEQYF
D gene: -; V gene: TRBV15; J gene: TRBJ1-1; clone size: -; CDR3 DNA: TGTGCCACCAGCAGAGATCAGGTTTGGGGGAAAAAGAACACTGAAGCTTTCTTT; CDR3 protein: CATSRDQVWGKKNTEAFF
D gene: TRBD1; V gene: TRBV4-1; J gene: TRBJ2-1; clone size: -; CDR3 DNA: TGCGCCAGCAGCGACAGGGGGCACAACAATGAGCAGTTCTTC; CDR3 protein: CASSDRGHNNEQFF
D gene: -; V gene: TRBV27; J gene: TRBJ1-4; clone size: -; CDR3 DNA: TGTGCCAGCAGTTTTCAACAGGGAGAGGCCGTGAGAGAAAAACTGTTTTTT; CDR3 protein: CASSFQQGEAVREKLFF
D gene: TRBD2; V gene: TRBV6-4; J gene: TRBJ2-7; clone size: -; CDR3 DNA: TGTGCCAGCAGTGGTATAACTAGCGGGAGTACAGGTATCTTCTACGAGCAGTACTTC; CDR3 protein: CASSGITSGSTGIFYEQYF
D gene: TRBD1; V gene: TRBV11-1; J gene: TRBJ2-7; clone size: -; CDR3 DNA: TGTGCCAGCAGCCGAATCAAACAGGGGGAGTACGAGCAGTACTTC; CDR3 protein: CASSRIKQGEYEQYF
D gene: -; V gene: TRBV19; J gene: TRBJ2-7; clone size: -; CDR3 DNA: TGTGCCAGCGGCGACATTTCCTACGAGCAGTACTTC; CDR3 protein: CASGDISYEQYF
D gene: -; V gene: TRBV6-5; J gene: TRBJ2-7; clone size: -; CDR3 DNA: TGTGCCAGCAGTTATGGCAGGGGTTCCTACGAGCAGTACTTC; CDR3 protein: CASSYGRGSYEQYF
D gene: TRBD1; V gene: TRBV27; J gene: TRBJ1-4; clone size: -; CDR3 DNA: TGTGCCAGCAGTTATCTGGGACAGCAAGGAAAACTGTTTTTT; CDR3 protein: CASSYLGQQGKLFF
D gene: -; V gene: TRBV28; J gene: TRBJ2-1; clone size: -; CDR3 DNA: TGTGCCAGCAGCACTTCCGGCATCGGCTTATACAATGAGCAGTTCTTC; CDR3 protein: CASSTSGIGLYNEQFF
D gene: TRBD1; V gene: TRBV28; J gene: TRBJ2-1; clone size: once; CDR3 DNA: TGTGCCAGCAGCCCAGGACAGGGGATGCATAATGAGCAGTTCTTC; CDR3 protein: CASSPGQGMHNEQFF
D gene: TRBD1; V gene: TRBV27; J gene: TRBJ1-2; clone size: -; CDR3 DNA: TGTGCCAGCAGTTTATACATCCTCCCTCAGGGACAGAGCTATGGCTACACCTTC; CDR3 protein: CASSLYILPQGQSYGYTF
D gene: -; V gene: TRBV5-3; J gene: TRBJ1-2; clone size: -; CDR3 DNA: TGTGCCAGCAGCTTGGCCGCAGGCGTGGTTTATGGCTACACCTTC; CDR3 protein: CASSLAAGVVYGYTF
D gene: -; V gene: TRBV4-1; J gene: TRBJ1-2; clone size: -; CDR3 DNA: TGCGCCAGCAGCCCAAACGTTGGATTGAACTATGGCTACACCTTC; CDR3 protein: CASSPNVGLNYGYTF
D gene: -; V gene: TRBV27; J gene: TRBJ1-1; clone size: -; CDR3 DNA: TGTGCCAGCAGTTTCTCGGGGTGGACTGAAGCTTTCTTT; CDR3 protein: CASSFSGWTEAFF
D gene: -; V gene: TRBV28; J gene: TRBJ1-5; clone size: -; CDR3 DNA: TGTGCCAGCAGTTTTGCCTATAGCAATCAGCCCCAGCATTTT; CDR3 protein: CASSFAYSNQPQHF
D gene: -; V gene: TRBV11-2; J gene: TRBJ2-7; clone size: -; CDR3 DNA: TGTGCCAGCAGCTCCGGTGTAAAGGGAGACGAGCAGTACTTC; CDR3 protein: CASSSGVKGDEQYF
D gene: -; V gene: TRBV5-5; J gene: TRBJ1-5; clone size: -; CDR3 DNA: TGTGCCAGCAGCTTGGCCAGGGGCAATCAGCCCCAGCATTTT; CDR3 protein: CASSLARGNQPQHF
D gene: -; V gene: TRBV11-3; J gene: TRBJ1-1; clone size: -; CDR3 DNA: TGTGCCAGCAGCTTAGCTACAAGCGAAGCTTTCTTT; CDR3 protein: CASSLATSEAFF
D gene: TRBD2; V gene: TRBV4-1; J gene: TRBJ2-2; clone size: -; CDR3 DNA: TGCGCCAGCAGCCAAGACGGGGGAGGGAGGACCGGGGAGCTGTTTTTT; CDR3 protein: CASSQDGGGRTGELFF
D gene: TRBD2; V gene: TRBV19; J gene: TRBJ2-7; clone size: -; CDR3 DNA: TGTGCCAGTAGTATAGGGCGGGAGGCCTACGAGCAGTACTTC; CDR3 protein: CASSIGREAYEQYF
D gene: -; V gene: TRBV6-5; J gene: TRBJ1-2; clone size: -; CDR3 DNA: TGTGCCAGCAGTTACGAGGGAAGTAGTGGCTACACCTTC; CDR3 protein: CASSYEGSSGYTF
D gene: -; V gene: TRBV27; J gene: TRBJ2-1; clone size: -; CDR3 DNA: TGTGCCAGCAGTTTTGGCCGGGATTCCTATGAGCAGTTCTTC; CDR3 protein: CASSFGRDSYEQFF
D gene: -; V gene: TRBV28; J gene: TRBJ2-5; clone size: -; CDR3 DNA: TGTGCCAGCACCGGGGTCTCGGTCGGGGAGACCCAGTACTTC; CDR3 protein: CASTGVSVGETQYF
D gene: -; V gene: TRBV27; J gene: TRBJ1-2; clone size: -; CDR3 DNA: TGTGCCAGCAGTTTTGCCTCTCGTGGAGGCTACACCTTC; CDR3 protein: CASSFASRGGYTF
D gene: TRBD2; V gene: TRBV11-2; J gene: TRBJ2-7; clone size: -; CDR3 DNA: TGTGCCAGCAGCTGGGACTACCAATACGAGCAGTACTTC; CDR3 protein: CASSWDYQYEQYF
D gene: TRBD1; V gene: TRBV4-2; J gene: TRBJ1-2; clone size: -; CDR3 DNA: TGTGCCAGCACCCTGGACAGGGGGATGGGGGTCCTAATGGGCTACACCTTC; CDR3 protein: CASTLDRGMGVLMGYTF
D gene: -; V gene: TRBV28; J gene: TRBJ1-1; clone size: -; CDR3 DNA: TGTGCCAGCAGCTTACGGGTTATTTTCTCTGAAGCTTTCTTT; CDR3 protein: CASSLRVIFSEAFF
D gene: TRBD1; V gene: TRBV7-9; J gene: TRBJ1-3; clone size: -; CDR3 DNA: TGTGCCAGCAGCTACGGACAGGGGGACCTAGCCGGAAACACCATATATTTT; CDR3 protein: CASSYGQGDLAGNTIYF
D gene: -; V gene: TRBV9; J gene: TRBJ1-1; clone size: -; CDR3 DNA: TGTGCCAGCAGCGTAGTGCCGGGGGCAAACACTGAAGCTTTCTTT; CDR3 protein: CASSVVPGANTEAFF
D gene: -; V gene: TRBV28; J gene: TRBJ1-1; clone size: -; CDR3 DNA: TGTGCCAGCAGTTTAAAGGGATGGAGCACTGAAGCTTTCTTT; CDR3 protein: CASSLKGWSTEAFF
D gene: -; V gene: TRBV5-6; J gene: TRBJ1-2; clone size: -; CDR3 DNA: TGTGCCAGCAGCTTGGCCTTAACAGGGAACTATGGCTACACCTTC; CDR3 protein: CASSLALTGNYGYTF
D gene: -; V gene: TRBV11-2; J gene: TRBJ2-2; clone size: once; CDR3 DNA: TGTGCCAGCAGCTTAGGAAAAACCGGGGAGCTGTTTTTT; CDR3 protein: CASSLGKTGELFF
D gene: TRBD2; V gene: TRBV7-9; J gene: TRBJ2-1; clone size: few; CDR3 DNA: TGTGCCAGCAGCACGGGGGTAGACGGGACTAGCGGGAATGAGCAGTTCTTC; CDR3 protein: CASSTGVDGTSGNEQFF
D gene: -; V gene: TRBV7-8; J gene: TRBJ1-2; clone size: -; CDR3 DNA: TGTGCCAGCAGCTTTTCCAAGGACTACTATGGCTACACCTTC; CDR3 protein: CASSFSKDYYGYTF
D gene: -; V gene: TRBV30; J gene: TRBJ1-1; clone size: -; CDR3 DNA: TGTGCCTGGAGTGTTGGACCCACGAGCACTGAAGCTTTCTTT; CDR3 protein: CAWSVGPTSTEAFF
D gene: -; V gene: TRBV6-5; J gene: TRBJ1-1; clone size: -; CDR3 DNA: TGTGCCAGCACTACAGGGAACCCTGGGGCTGAAGCTTTCTTT; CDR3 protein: CASTTGNPGAEAFF
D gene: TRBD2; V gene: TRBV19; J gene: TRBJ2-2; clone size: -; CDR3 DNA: TGTGCCAGTAGTCCTTTAGTCGTCGGCAGGACGGGAGGAGACACCGGGGAGCTGTTTTTT; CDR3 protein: CASSPLVVGRTGGDTGELFF
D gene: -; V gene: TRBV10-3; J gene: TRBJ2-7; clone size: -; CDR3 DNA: TGTGCCATCAAGGAGAGGGGGTACGACGAGCAGTACTTC; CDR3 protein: CAIKERGYDEQYF
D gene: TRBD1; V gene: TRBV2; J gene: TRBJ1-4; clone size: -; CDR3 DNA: TGTGCCACACAATCGGGACAGGTTGAAAAACTGTTTTTT; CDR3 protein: CATQSGQVEKLFF
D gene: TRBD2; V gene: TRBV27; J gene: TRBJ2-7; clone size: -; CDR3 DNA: TGTGCCAGCAGTCCGGGACTAGGATACGAGCAGTACTTC; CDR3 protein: CASSPGLGYEQYF
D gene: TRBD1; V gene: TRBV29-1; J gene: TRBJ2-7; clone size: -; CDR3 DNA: TGCAGCGTGCATCGGGGGGACAGGGCACTTAACGAGCAGTACTTC; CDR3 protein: CSVHRGDRALNEQYF
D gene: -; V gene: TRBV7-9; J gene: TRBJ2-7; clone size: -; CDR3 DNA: TGTGCCAGCAGCTTCGATGACTATACCTACGAGCAGTACTTC; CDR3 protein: CASSFDDYTYEQYF
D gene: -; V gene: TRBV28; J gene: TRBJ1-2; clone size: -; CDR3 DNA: TGTGCCAGCAACTCGGAGACTCGCGATCCTGATAACTATTCGCCCACCTTC; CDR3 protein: CASNSETRDPDNYSPTF